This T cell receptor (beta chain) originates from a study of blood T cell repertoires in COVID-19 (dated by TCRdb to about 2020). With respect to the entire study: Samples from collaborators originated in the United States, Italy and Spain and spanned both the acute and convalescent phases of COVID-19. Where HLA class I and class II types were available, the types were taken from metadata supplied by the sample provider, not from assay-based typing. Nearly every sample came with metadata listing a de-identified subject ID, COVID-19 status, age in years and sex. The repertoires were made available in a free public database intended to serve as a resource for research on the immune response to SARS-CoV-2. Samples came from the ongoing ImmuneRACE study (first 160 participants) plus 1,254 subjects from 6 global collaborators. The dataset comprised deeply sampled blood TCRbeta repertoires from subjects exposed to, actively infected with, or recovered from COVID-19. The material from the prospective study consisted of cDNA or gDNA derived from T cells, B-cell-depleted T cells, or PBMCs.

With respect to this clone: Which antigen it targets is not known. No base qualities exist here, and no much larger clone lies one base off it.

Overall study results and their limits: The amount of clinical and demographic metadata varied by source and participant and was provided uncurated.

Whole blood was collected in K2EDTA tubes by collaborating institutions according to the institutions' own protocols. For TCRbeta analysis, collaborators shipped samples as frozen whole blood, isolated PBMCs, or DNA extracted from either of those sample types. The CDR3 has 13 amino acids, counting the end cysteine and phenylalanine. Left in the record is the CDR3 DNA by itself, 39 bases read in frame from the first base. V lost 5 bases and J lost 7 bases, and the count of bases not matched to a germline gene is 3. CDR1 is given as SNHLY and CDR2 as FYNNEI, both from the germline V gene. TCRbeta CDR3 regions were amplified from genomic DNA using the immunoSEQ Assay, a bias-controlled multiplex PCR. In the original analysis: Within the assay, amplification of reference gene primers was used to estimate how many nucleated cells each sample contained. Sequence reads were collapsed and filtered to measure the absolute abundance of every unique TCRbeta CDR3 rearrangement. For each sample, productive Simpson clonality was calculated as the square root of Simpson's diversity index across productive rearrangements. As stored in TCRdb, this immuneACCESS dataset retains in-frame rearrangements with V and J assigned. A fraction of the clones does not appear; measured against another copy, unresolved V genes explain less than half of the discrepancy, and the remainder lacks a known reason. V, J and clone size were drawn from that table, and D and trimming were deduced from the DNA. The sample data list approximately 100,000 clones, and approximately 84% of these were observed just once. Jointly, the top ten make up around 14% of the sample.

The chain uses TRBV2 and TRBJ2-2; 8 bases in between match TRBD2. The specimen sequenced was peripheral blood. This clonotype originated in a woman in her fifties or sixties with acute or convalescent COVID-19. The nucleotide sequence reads TGTGCCAGCAGTCGGACTAGCAACGGGGAGCTGTTTTTT. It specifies CASSRTSNGELFF.